The following is a T cell receptor (beta chain) sequence with its context. This record comes from a study of OX40 agonist ivuxolimab in advanced cancers. The method was immunoSEQ multiplex PCR; TCRdb's version includes in-frame clones alone and lacks a portion of them. The repertoire consists of 75,000 to 100,000 clones, with roughly 90% occurring once and the leading ten covering 0.25% to 0.35%. This receptor was identified in an adult with an advanced solid tumor such as melanoma, head and neck, liver or kidney cancer. The source material was CD4+ or CD8+ T cells sorted from blood, sampled in a trial of the OX40 agonist ivuxolimab.

CDR3 sequence: CASSSGTAMGQYF. The CDR3 DNA reads as TGTGCCAGCAGCTCCGGGACCGCTATGGGACAGTACTTC. The V call is TRBV7-9, the J call TRBJ2-7; either TRBD1 or TRBD2 may fit D (5 bases each). Per the germline V gene, CDR1 is SEHNR and CDR2 is FQNEAQ (reference sequence). The CDR3 runs to 13 residues. The germline V and J ends were trimmed by 4 bases and 10 bases, with 17 bases remaining between them.